This T cell receptor (beta chain) was observed in a study of cytomegalovirus exposure and HLA in healthy donors. There are 14 residues in the CDR3. The ends were cut back, 4 bases at V and 7 bases at J, with 15 bases in the middle. Germline CDR1 SGHDT, CDR2 YYEEEE. The table came from immunoSEQ multiplex PCR; TCRdb's copy has only in-frame clones and leaves some out. The table has about 120,000 clones, 88% seen once. The chain links TRBV5-6 to TRBJ1-5; tentatively, D is TRBD1 (6 bases). This TCR derives from a woman between 18 and 29 years old in good health and CMV-seropositive. The sequencing input was PBMCs. The CDR3 loop is CASSTRNRVQPQHF. The CDR3 DNA is TGTGCCAGCAGCACCCGTAACAGGGTACAGCCCCAGCATTTT.